This TCR beta chain was found in a study of a mutant IDH1 vaccine in newly diagnosed glioma. This CDR3 contains 16 residues. CDR1 and CDR2 (germline): MGHRA, YSYEKL. With V trimmed by 4 bases and J by 3 bases, 11 bases remained unmatched. Comment on this clone: Its antigen is as yet unknown.

Sequencing used immunoSEQ multiplex PCR; TCRdb keeps in-frame clones, though not all of them. The sample records over 35,000 clones, around 81% being singletons. The time point: week 23, last vaccination. It was 300 ug of mutant IDH1 20-mer peptide that made up each vaccine dose, given with topical imiquimod. This TCR was recovered from a man in his forties with glioma. The chain joins TRBV4-1 to TRBJ2-7, with 8 bases lining up with TRBD1. The specimen was PBMCs, collected from a glioma patient whose treatment included an IDH1 peptide vaccine. CDR3 sequence reads: CASSPYLDRGGYEQYF. The DNA of the CDR3 is TGCGCCAGCAGCCCCTATCTCGACAGGGGAGGCTACGAGCAGTACTTC.